One and the same sample provided the 27 T cell receptor beta chains below, sequenced in a study of T cells after yellow fever vaccination. Each CDR3 protein gets one entry after TCRdb re-called the 5' RACE reads with MiXCR. The sample contains about 350,000 distinct CDR3 sequences, 11% of which appear only once. The sample was PBMCs, taken on the day of the first yellow fever vaccination. These receptors were obtained from a man between 18 and 29 years old who received the YFV17D yellow fever vaccine.

This clonotype was observed a few times. The genes are TRBV9 and TRBJ2-7; a weak D match, TRBD2 (7 bases). This CDR3 comprises 16 residues. V lost 1 base and J 0 bases, leaving 14 bases between the germline ends. Germline V CDR1 and CDR2: SGDLS, YYNGEE. The CDR3 spells CASSVRGGGSSYEQYF. The CDR3 DNA is TGTGCCAGCAGCGTACGAGGCGGGGGCAGCTCCTACGAGCAGTACTTC.

This clonotype showed up many times. The chain is built from TRBV2 and TRBJ2-3; D is undetermined. V dropped 8 bases and J dropped 2 bases, with 5 bases sitting between them. The CDR3 runs 11 residues. Germline loops: CDR1 SNHLY, CDR2 FYNNEI. The CDR3 region is CASLTTDTQYF. As DNA, the CDR3 is TGTGCCAGCTTAACCACAGATACGCAGTATTTT.

In its sample, this clonotype was seen many times. V and J are TRBV4-1 and TRBJ2-4, with 7 bases identical to TRBD1. Germline V gives CDR1 MGHRA, CDR2 YSYEKL. V trimming: 1 base; J trimming: 4 bases; junction bases outside the gene matches: 7. The CDR3 contains 16 residues. CDR3 DNA sequence: TGCGCCAGCAGCCAAGTCGTCCGGGACAGAAAAAACATTCAGTACTTC. It encodes CASSQVVRDRKNIQYF.

The rearrangement uses TRBV7-2 and TRBJ2-7; D gene uncertain. This CDR3 has 12 amino acids. CDR1 and CDR2 from the germline V gene are SGHTA and FQGNSA. V gave up 5 bases and J gave up 6 bases, with 11 bases separating them. Written as DNA, the CDR3 is TGTGCCAGCAGCCAACTCTATAGCGAGCAGTACTTC. Residues: CASSQLYSEQYF. Full variable domain (missing parts from reference TRBV7-2 and TRBJ2-7): GAGVSQSPSNKVTEKGKDVELRCDPISGHTALYWYRQSLGQGLEFLIYFQGNSAPDKSGLPSDRFSAERTGGSVSTLTIQRTQQEDSAVYLCASSQLYSEQYFGPGTRLTVT.

The rearrangement links TRBV24-1 to TRBJ2-1; 7 bases are shared with TRBD1. Trimming cost V 2 bases and J 8 bases; bases outside gene matches: 5. Looked up from germline, CDR1 is KGHDR and CDR2 is SFDVKD. The CDR3 length is 14 residues. The CDR3 loop reads CATSDSTGFDEQFF. CDR3 sequence (DNA): TGTGCCACCAGTGATTCGACAGGGTTCGATGAGCAGTTCTTC.

This chain connects TRBV24-1 to TRBJ1-1; D gene unclear. The CDR3 runs 13 residues. Trimming removed 4 bases at V and 6 bases at J, with 11 bases between. Germline V gene lookup returns CDR1 KGHDR and CDR2 SFDVKD. CDR3 sequence (DNA): TGTGCCACCAGTGACCGGGCTGGAGCTGAAGCTTTCTTT. Amino acid sequence: CATSDRAGAEAFF.

The genes are TRBV6-2 or TRBV6-3 and TRBJ1-4; TRBD1 matches 8 bases. Trimming cost V 7 bases and J 5 bases; bases outside gene matches: 9. The germline CDR1 and CDR2 sequences are MNHEY and SVGEGT. CDR3 size: 15 residues. The CDR3 DNA reads as TGTGCCAGCAATCCAGGGGGCGCTTCGAATGAAAAACTGTTTTTT. As protein: CASNPGGASNEKLFF.

The chain carries TRBV4-3 and TRBJ2-7; weak D call: TRBD2 (6 bases). Germline assignment: CDR1 LGHNA and CDR2 YSLEER. Trimming stripped 0 bases from V and 5 bases from J, with 20 bases between. The CDR3 is made up of 17 amino acids. CDR3 bases: TGCGCCAGCAGCCAAGAAGGGGCGGGACTGATCTCTGACGAGCAGTACTTC. Protein product: CASSQEGAGLISDEQYF.

This clonotype was seen more than once but under ten times. The chain joins TRBV11-2 to TRBJ1-5; D possibly corresponds to TRBD1 (6 bases). V gave up 4 bases and J gave up 4 bases, with 17 bases separating them. The germline CDR1 and CDR2 sequences are SGHAT and FQNNGV. The CDR3 has 16 amino acids. The DNA of the CDR3 is TGTGCCAGCAGCTCGGGTCGCGGGGGCTTGAATCAGCCCCAGCATTTT. Translation: CASSSGRGGLNQPQHF.

The chain is built from TRBV4-1 and TRBJ1-2, with no clear D. This CDR3 region has 13 residues. Trimming took 3 bases from V and 8 from J, leaving 13 bases between them. Germline values: CDR1 MGHRA, CDR2 YSYEKL. This CDR3 reads CASSQATRRGYTF. The CDR3 DNA is TGCGCCAGCAGCCAGGCGACCCGTCGAGGCTACACCTTC.

The chain combines TRBV5-1 with TRBJ2-3; weak D call: TRBD2 (5 bases). The CDR3 has 16 residues. Germline-derived CDR1 and CDR2 are SGHRS and YFSETQ. V lost 0 bases and J 0 bases, leaving 11 bases between the germline ends. The DNA of the CDR3 is TGCGCCAGCAGCTTGGGCGGCTGGACTAGCACAGATACGCAGTATTTT. This encodes CASSLGGWTSTDTQYF.

The rearrangement uses TRBV5-1 and TRBJ2-1, with no clear D. CDR1 is SGHRS and CDR2 is YFSETQ in the germline V gene. This CDR3 has 13 residues. V was clipped by 4 bases and J by 5 bases, with 10 bases between them. DNA of the CDR3: TGCGCCAGCAGCCCAGACGGACACAATGAGCAGTTCTTC. It yields the protein CASSPDGHNEQFF.

This sequence joins TRBV3-1 and TRBJ2-7; perhaps TRBD2 as D (6 bases). The V end was cut by 8 bases, the J end by 6 bases, with 17 bases between. The CDR3 has 13 residues. Germline lookup yields CDR1 LGHDT and CDR2 YNNKEL (reference sequence). The CDR3 is CASGGGGEIEQYF. The CDR3 DNA sequence: TGTGCCAGCGGAGGTGGCGGGGAGATCGAGCAGTACTTC.

The rearrangement links TRBV6-5 to TRBJ2-7; a weak D match, TRBD2 (5 bases). The CDR3 is 15 amino acids. Germline loops: CDR1 MNHEY, CDR2 SVGAGI. With 2 bases removed from V and 0 bases from J, the gap between germline ends came to 11 bases. CDR3 DNA: TGTGCCAGCAGTTACGTCGGGGAACCCTCCTACGAGCAGTACGTC. Protein sequence: CASSYVGEPSYEQYV.

This clonotype was counted a few times. The gene calls are TRBV12-3 or TRBV12-4 and TRBJ1-1, with D uncertain. The V end was cut by 7 bases, the J end by 4 bases, with 7 bases between. This CDR3 is 11 amino acids long. The CDR3 region has the DNA TGTGCCAGCATCCGGGGCACTGAAGCTTTCTTT. Translated, it gives CASIRGTEAFF.

The chain combines TRBV29-1 with TRBJ2-7; TRBD2 might be the D (5 bases). V lost 4 bases and J lost 2, with 12 bases in between. Germline V gene data show CDR1 as SQVTM and CDR2 as ANQGSEA. The CDR3 contains 13 residues. The CDR3 loop is CSVGNAGPYEQYF. For the CDR3, the DNA is TGCAGCGTTGGTAATGCGGGCCCCTACGAGCAGTACTTC.

This clonotype was detected only a few times. The chain has TRBV7-9 and TRBJ2-1; 9 nucleotides agree with TRBD1. The CDR3 is 15 residues long. With 0 bases clipped from V and 9 bases from J, the junction kept 6 bases outside the gene matches. The germline V gene has CDR1 SEHNR and CDR2 FQNEAQ (reference sequence). DNA for the CDR3: TGTGCCAGCAGCTTAGCCAACAGGGGGCTCGTTGAGCAGTTCTTC. Translating it yields CASSLANRGLVEQFF.

This clonotype was seen only a few times. With a much larger clone just one base away, this may be a read error. The chain is built from TRBV5-1 and TRBJ1-2, with a weak D call TRBD1 (6 bases). From germline, CDR1 is SGHRS and CDR2 YFSETQ. The CDR3 is 14 residues long. Deletions cut 0 bases from V and 2 bases from J, with 8 bases between. CDR3 amino acids: CASSLEDRNYGYTF. The CDR3 DNA reads TGCGCCAGCAGCTTGGAAGACAGGAACTATGGCTACACCTTC.

This chain joins TRBV6-1 and TRBJ2-2; a weak D match, TRBD2 (6 bases). The CDR3 covers 13 residues. Trimming removed 3 bases from V and 5 bases from J, with 7 bases in between. Germline loops: CDR1 MNHNS, CDR2 SASEGT. The CDR3 DNA reads as TGTGCCAGCAGTGACGCGGGGACCGGGGAGCTGTTTTTT. Its protein is CASSDAGTGELFF.

This chain links TRBV4-3 with TRBJ2-2, with 8 bases aligning to TRBD2. The V gene end was trimmed by 0 bases and the J gene end by 4 bases; junction bases not matched to a gene: 4. The CDR3 is 16 residues long. The germline V gene encodes CDR1 LGHNA and CDR2 YSLEER. The CDR3 sequence is CASSQEAGASTGELFF. The CDR3 region has the DNA TGCGCCAGCAGCCAAGAAGCGGGGGCGTCCACCGGGGAGCTGTTTTTT.

This clonotype was seen a handful of times. The V call is TRBV3-1, the J call TRBJ2-7, with 7 positions matching TRBD1. This CDR3 spans 14 amino acids. V shed 4 bases, J shed 1 base, and the junction held 4 bases outside the gene matches. Germline V gives CDR1 LGHDT, CDR2 YNNKEL (reference sequence). CDR3 nucleotides: TGTGCCAGCAGCCCAGGGGACAGATCCTACGAGCAGTACGTC. This gives the protein CASSPGDRSYEQYV.

The V gene is TRBV5-1, the J gene TRBJ2-1; D remains ambiguous. Germline V gene lookup returns CDR1 SGHRS and CDR2 YFSETQ. V lost 0 bases to trimming and J lost 5 bases, with 12 bases between them. The CDR3 is 15 residues long. The CDR3 DNA follows: TGCGCCAGCAGCTTGGACAGTTGGATCAACAATGAGCAGTTCTTC. This gives the protein CASSLDSWINNEQFF.

The chain joins TRBV9 to TRBJ2-3, with 7 bases matching TRBD2. Trimming took 0 bases from V and 6 from J; bases not matched to a gene: 7. The germline gives CDR1 SGDLS, CDR2 YYNGEE. CDR3 length equals 15 residues. CDR3 bases: TGTGCCAGCAGCGTAGCGGCGGGGGTGTGTGATACGCAGTATTTT. Its translation is CASSVAAGVCDTQYF. Together with reference TRBV9 and TRBJ2-3, the CDR3 gives the full variable domain: DSGVTQTPKHLITATGQRVTLRCSPRSGDLSVYWYQQSLDQGLQFLIQYYNGEERAKGNILERFSAQQFPDLHSELNLSSLELGDSALYFCASSVAAGVCDTQYFGPGTRLTVL.

V usage is TRBV5-1 and J usage is TRBJ2-7; weak D call: TRBD1 (6 bases). The V gene's germline CDR1 is SGHRS and CDR2 YFSETQ. Trimming took 4 bases from V and 2 from J, leaving 13 bases between them. This CDR3 contains 14 residues. The CDR3 bases are TGCGCCAGCAGCCTCTCGACAGGAACCTACGAGCAGTACTTC. Encoded protein: CASSLSTGTYEQYF.

V is TRBV29-1 and J is TRBJ1-2; D gene unclear. V lost 3 bases, J lost 4 bases, and 15 bases lay in between. The CDR3 totals 14 residues. Germline V lookup: CDR1 SQVTM, CDR2 ANQGSEA. CDR3 nucleotides: TGCAGCGTTGAGTGGGGAGGGCTAGGCTATGGCTACACCTTC. Protein product: CSVEWGGLGYGYTF.

There are a few counts of this clonotype. The chain uses TRBV27 and TRBJ2-7; a weak D match, TRBD2 (7 bases). The CDR3 loop spans 13 amino acids. In germline, CDR1 is MNHEY, CDR2 SMNVEV (reference sequence). Trimming stripped 6 bases from V and 7 bases from J, with 16 bases between. The CDR3 DNA reads TGTGCCAGCAGCCACAGGGAGGGAGGAGAGCAGTACTTC. This gives the protein CASSHREGGEQYF.

This chain joins TRBV7-2 and TRBJ1-2; D is unclear. The germline CDR1 and CDR2 sequences are SGHTA and FQGNSA. Trimming cost V 5 bases and J 8 bases, with 12 bases left between them. The CDR3 extends over 12 amino acids. The CDR3 is CASSTSRGGYTF. CDR3 bases: TGTGCCAGCAGCACTTCCCGAGGAGGCTACACCTTC.